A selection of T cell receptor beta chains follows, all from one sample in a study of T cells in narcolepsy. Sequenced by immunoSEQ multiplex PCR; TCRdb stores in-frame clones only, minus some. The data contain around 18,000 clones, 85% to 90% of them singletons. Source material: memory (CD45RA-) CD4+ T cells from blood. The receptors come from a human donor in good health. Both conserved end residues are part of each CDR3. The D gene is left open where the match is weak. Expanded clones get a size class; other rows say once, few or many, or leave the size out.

TGTGCCAGCAGGCTTCGGACCGGGCCCGAGCTCTTC	CASRLRTGPELF	TRBV28	TRBJ2-1	.	.
TGTGCCAGCAGCTTAGCGCAAGGGGAGGGAGGCTACACCTTC	CASSLAQGEGGYTF	TRBV7-6	TRBJ1-2	.	.
TGCGCCAGCAGCCAAGTGATATCTCCGGGACAGAACTATGGCTACACCTTC	CASSQVISPGQNYGYTF	TRBV4-1	TRBJ1-2	TRBD1	once
TGTGCCAGCAGTTATGCCGGGGTGAACACTGAAGCTTTCTTT	CASSYAGVNTEAFF	TRBV2	TRBJ1-1	.	.
TGTGCCAGCAGTTACTCCTGGACAGGGGCCTACGAGCAGTACTTC	CASSYSWTGAYEQYF	TRBV6-5	TRBJ2-7	TRBD1	.
TGTGCCAGCAGTCCGGACGGGATCTCTGGGAGCACCATATATTTT	CASSPDGISGSTIYF	TRBV6-5	TRBJ1-3	.	.
TGCGCCAGCAGCCAAACGGACAGGGAAGGGTCTGAAGCTTTCTTT	CASSQTDREGSEAFF	TRBV4-1	TRBJ1-1	TRBD1	.
TGTGCCAGCAGCTTAATGGGGCTCTACAATGAGCAGTTCTTC	CASSLMGLYNEQFF	TRBV7-8	TRBJ2-1	.	.
TGTGCCAGTAGGATAGGGGCCAACTCTGGAAACACCATATATTTT	CASRIGANSGNTIYF	TRBV19	TRBJ1-3	.	.
TGTGCTAGTGGTTTGGGACAGCCGAACACTGAAGCTTTCTTT	CASGLGQPNTEAFF	TRBV12-5	TRBJ1-1	.	.
TGCGCCAGCAGCTTTACAGGGGACAGGTTCGACGAGCAGTACTTC	CASSFTGDRFDEQYF	TRBV5-1	TRBJ2-7	TRBD1	.
TGCAGCGGCGGAGGCAAAGGGGGCGAGACCCAGTACTTC	CSGGGKGGETQYF	TRBV29-1	TRBJ2-5	TRBD1	.
TGTGCCAGTAACGGCAGGGAATTCCCCTACGAGCAGTACTTC	CASNGREFPYEQYF	TRBV6-6	TRBJ2-7	.	.
TGCGCCAGCAGCCAATCGGACGGAGACTATGGCTACACCTTC	CASSQSDGDYGYTF	TRBV5-1	TRBJ1-2	.	.
TGTGCCAGCAGCTTAGCGAGGGGGCTTGCCTCCTACGAGCAGTACTTC	CASSLARGLASYEQYF	TRBV7-8	TRBJ2-7	TRBD1	once
TGTGCCAGCAGCAAAGGTTGGGACAGGGGGCAAGAGACCCAGTACTTC	CASSKGWDRGQETQYF	TRBV21-1	TRBJ2-5	.	.
TGTGCCTGGGGGCGAAACACCATATATTTT	CAWGRNTIYF	TRBV30	TRBJ1-3	.	.
TGCGCCAGCAGCTTCGGGGACAGGTTGGACACCATATATTTT	CASSFGDRLDTIYF	TRBV5-1	TRBJ1-3	TRBD1	.
TGTGCCAGTAGTATTACGTCAATAGCCAAAAACATTCAGTACTTC	CASSITSIAKNIQYF	TRBV19	TRBJ2-4	.	once
TGCGCCAGCAGCTTGGCAGGTTACCAAGAGACCCAGTACTTC	CASSLAGYQETQYF	TRBV5-1	TRBJ2-5	.	.
TGTGCCAGTAGTATAATTCAGGGGGCGGGGGCCAACGTCCTGACTTTC	CASSIIQGAGANVLTF	TRBV19	TRBJ2-6	TRBD1	.
TGCGCCAGCAGCCCGGACTCCTCGGCGGGAAAGACCCAGTACTTC	CASSPDSSAGKTQYF	TRBV5-1	TRBJ2-5	.	.
TGTGCCAGCAGCTTATCTCTAGCTTGGAATGAGCAGTTCTTC	CASSLSLAWNEQFF	TRBV7-2	TRBJ2-1	.	.
TGTGCCAGCATTTCCGACCTTGGGACTGAAGCTTTCTTT	CASISDLGTEAFF	TRBV6-5	TRBJ1-1	.	.
TGTGCCAGCAGATCTGGACTAGCGGGAGGGCCGCTCACCGGGGAGCTGTTTTTT	CASRSGLAGGPLTGELFF	TRBV11-3	TRBJ2-2	TRBD2	.
TGTGCCAGTAACCGTCGGACAGGGAGTTCGTATGGCTACACCTTC	CASNRRTGSSYGYTF	TRBV19	TRBJ1-2	TRBD1	.
TGTGCCAGCAGTTACGAGGGGGGAACGACCCAGTACTTC	CASSYEGGTTQYF	TRBV6-6	TRBJ2-5	.	.
TGTGCCAGCTCACCACTTAAGGGACTCAATGGCTACACCTTC	CASSPLKGLNGYTF	TRBV18	TRBJ1-2	.	few
TGCGCCAGCAGCCATGCCTTCGAAGCAGGACGAAAACTGTTTTTT	CASSHAFEAGRKLFF	TRBV4-3	TRBJ1-4	.	few
TGTGCCAGCAGGGGCACTAGGAACACCGGGGAGCTGTTTTTT	CASRGTRNTGELFF	TRBV7-2	TRBJ2-2	.	.
TGTGCCAGCAGCCCCCGGACTAGCGGGGGCCCGGGGGAGCAGTTCTTC	CASSPRTSGGPGEQFF	TRBV7-3	TRBJ2-1	TRBD2	.
TGTGCCATCAGTGAGCAGAATCAGCCCCAGCATTTT	CAISEQNQPQHF	TRBV10-3	TRBJ1-5	.	few
TGTGCCAGCAGCTTAGGTGCCGGGACAAACTACGAGCAGTACTTC	CASSLGAGTNYEQYF	TRBV11-3	TRBJ2-7	.	.
TGTGCCAGCAGTGTTTATGTTAGCTCTGAAGCTTTCTTT	CASSVYVSSEAFF	TRBV6-1	TRBJ1-1	.	.
TGTGCCAGCAGCTTCGACGGACCCGGGACCCAGTACTTC	CASSFDGPGTQYF	TRBV11-2	TRBJ2-5	.	.
TGCAGCGTTGTGTCAGGGACGGAGGAGACCCAGTACTTC	CSVVSGTEETQYF	TRBV29-1	TRBJ2-5	.	.
TGTGCCAGCAGCCCTTCGGCAGACCAATACACAGATACGCAGTATTTT	CASSPSADQYTDTQYF	TRBV12-1	TRBJ2-3	.	once
TGTGCCAGCAGCTTAGGACAGACCCTAGGTTCACCCCTCCACTTT	CASSLGQTLGSPLHF	TRBV7-9	TRBJ1-6	.	.
TGTGCCAGCAGTTTGCCCCGGGACTTCAACACTGAAGCTTTCTTT	CASSLPRDFNTEAFF	TRBV5-8	TRBJ1-1	.	.
TGCGCCGCGTCGGCCGTCCGACAGGGCGGTAACGGGGAGCTGTTTTTT	CAASAVRQGGNGELFF	TRBV4-1	TRBJ2-2	TRBD1	.
TGTGCCAGCAGCGTAGGCAGGGCCCTCTTCTATGGCTACACCTTC	CASSVGRALFYGYTF	TRBV9	TRBJ1-2	.	.
TGTGCCAGCAGCCGACAGGGAAATGAAAAACTGTTTTTT	CASSRQGNEKLFF	TRBV5-6	TRBJ1-4	TRBD1	.
TGTGCTAGTGGTTGGGAGGCTCTCGAGCAGTACTTC	CASGWEALEQYF	TRBV12-5	TRBJ2-7	.	.
TGTGCTAGCAGCCGCGGACAGGGGGACTCCTACGAGCAGTACTTC	CASSRGQGDSYEQYF	TRBV7-7	TRBJ2-7	TRBD1	.
TGTGCCGGCAGTGAACAGCGTAGCAATCAGCCCCAGCATTTT	CAGSEQRSNQPQHF	TRBV2	TRBJ1-5	.	.
TGCGCCAGCAGCCCCCTTGGACAGGGATCCTACGAGCAGTACTTC	CASSPLGQGSYEQYF	TRBV4-1	TRBJ2-7	TRBD1	.
TGTGCCAGTAGATTGAGGGGAAGGGAGTCCTACGAGCAGTACTTC	CASRLRGRESYEQYF	TRBV19	TRBJ2-7	.	.
TGTGCCAGCAGCTTAGCCAGGGCCAGCGAGCAGTACTTC	CASSLARASEQYF	TRBV11-2	TRBJ2-7	.	.
TGTGCCAGCGGGACGGGACACCTGAGGAACTATGGCTACACCTTC	CASGTGHLRNYGYTF	TRBV6-1	TRBJ1-2	.	.
TGTGCCACCAGCATAAGACAGGGGGCGTCGACTGAAGCTTTCTTT	CATSIRQGASTEAFF	TRBV15	TRBJ1-1	TRBD1	.
TGTGCCAGCAGCTTCTTCCGACCCCCGGACAATGAGCAGTTCTTC	CASSFFRPPDNEQFF	TRBV13	TRBJ2-1	.	.
TGTGCCAGCAGCCCCCTGACTAGCGGAGGCAAAAACATTCAGTACTTC	CASSPLTSGGKNIQYF	TRBV7-2	TRBJ2-4	TRBD2	.
TGTGCCAGCAGCGATCCGAGCCAAACAGTGGGACAGGACACTGAAGCTTTCTTT	CASSDPSQTVGQDTEAFF	TRBV9	TRBJ1-1	TRBD1	.
TGTGCCAGCAGCCTAGCGAGAGACCGTACAGATACGCAGTATTTT	CASSLARDRTDTQYF	TRBV6-1	TRBJ2-3	.	.
TGTGCTGGAAGGGGTGCCTCGAACACCGGGGAGCTGTTTTTT	CAGRGASNTGELFF	TRBV30	TRBJ2-2	.	.